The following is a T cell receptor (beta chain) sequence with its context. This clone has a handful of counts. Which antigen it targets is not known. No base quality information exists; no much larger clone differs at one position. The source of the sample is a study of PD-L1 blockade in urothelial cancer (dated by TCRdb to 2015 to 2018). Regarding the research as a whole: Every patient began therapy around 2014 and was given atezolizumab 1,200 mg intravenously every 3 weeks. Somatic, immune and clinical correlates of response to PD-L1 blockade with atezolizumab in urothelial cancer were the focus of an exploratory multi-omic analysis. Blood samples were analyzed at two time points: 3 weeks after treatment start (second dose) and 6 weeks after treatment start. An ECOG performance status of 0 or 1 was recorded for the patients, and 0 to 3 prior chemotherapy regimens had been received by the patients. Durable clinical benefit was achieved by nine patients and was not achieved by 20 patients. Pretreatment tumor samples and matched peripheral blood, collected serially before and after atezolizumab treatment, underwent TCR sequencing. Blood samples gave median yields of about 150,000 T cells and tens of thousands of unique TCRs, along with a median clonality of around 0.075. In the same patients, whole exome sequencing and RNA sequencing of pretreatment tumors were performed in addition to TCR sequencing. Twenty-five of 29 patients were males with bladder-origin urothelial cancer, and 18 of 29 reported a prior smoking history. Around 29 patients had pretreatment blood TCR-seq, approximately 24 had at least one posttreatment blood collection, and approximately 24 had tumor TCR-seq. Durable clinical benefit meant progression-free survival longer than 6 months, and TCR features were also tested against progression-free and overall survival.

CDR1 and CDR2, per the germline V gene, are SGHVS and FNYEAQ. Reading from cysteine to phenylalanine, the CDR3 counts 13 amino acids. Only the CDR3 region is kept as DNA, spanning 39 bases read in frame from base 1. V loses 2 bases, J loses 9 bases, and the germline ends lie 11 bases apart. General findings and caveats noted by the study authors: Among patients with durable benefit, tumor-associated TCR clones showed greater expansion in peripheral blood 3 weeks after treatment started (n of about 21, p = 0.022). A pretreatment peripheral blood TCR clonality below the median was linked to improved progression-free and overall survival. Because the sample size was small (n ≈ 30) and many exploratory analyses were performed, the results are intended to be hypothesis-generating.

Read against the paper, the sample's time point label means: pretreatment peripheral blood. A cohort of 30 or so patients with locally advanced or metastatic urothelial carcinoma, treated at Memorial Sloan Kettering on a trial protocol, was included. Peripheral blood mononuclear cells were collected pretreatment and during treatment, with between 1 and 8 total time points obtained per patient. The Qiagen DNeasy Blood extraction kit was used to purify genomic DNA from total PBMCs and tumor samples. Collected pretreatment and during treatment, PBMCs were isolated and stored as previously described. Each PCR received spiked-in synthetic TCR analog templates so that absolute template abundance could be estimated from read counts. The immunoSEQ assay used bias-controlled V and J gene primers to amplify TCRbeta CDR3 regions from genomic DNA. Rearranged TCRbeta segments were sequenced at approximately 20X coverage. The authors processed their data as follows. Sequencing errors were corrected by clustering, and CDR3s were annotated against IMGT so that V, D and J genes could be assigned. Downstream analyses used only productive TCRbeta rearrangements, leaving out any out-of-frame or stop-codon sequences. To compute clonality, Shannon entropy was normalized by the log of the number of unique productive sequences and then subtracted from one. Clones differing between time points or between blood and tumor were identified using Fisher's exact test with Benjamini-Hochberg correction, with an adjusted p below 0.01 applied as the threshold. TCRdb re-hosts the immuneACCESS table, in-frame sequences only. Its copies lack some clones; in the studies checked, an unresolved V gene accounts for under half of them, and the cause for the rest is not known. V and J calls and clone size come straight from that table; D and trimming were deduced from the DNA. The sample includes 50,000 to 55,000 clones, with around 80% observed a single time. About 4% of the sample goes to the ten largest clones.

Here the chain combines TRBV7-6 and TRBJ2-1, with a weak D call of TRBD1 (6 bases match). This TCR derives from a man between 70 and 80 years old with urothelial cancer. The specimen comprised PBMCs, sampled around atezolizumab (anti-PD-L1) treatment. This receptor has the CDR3 CASSLNRDGEQFF. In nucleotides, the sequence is TGTGCCAGCAGCTTAAACAGGGACGGTGAGCAGTTCTTC. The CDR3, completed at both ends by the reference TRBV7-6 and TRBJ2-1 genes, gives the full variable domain GAGVSQSPRYKVTKRGQDVALRCDPISGHVSLYWYRQALGQGPEFLTYFNYEAQQDKSGLPNDRFSAERPEGSISTLTIQRTEQRDSAMYRCASSLNRDGEQFFGPGTRLTVL.